This T cell receptor (beta chain) was captured in a study of blood T cell repertoires in COVID-19. Background on the study: Sites across the United States, Italy and Spain contributed samples from acute and convalescent COVID-19.

The CDR3 runs to 15 residues. CDR1 is MNHEY and CDR2 is SMNVEV in the germline V gene (reference sequence). Trimming left V 3 bases short and J 10 bases short, with 16 bases between. Sequencing was performed with immunoSEQ multiplex PCR; in TCRdb, only in-frame clones are kept and a portion is missing. The sample lists about 160,000 clones; 82% were seen once. Participants were aged about 18 to 89 years from roughly 25 US areas. Clinical histories supplied by participants themselves formed the basis of cohort assignment. For recovered donors of Cohort 3, there were two negative PCRs, clearance, or symptom resolution.

The clonotype was recovered from a man aged 55 to 70 who had recovered from COVID-19. Sample: PBMCs or T cells enriched from blood (not recorded which). The chain employs TRBV27 and TRBJ1-6; D perhaps matches TRBD1 (5 bases). CDR3 DNA: TGTGCCAGCAGTTTCCGGGGGAGGATATCGTCACCCCTCCACTTT. It translates to CASSFRGRISSPLHF.